These 23 T cell receptor beta chains originate from one sample sequenced in a study of CXCR3-negative and CXCR3-positive naive CD8 T cells. Regarding the study as a whole: CXCR3-positive naive cells had TRB CDR3s that were more hydrophobic than CXCR3-negative naive cells had.

Antigens of these TCRs are unknown. The study made its TRB cDNA libraries by 5' RACE, adding UMI labels. TCRdb reprocessed the 5' RACE reads and reports one entry per CDR3 protein, with no DNA. Recorded here are over 95,000 distinct CDR3 sequences; the top ten clones represent about 0.35%. The source material was naive CXCR3+ CD8+ T cells from blood. Subset here: CD45RO-CCR7+CD27+CD95- naive CD8+ T cells expressing CXCR3 (TNR3+). These TCRs come from a human donor in good health. Some clones in this sample may be carry-over from other donors' samples.

V is TRBV29-1 and J is TRBJ1-2; TCRdb returns TRBD1, unconfirmable since there is no DNA. CDR3 length equals 16 residues. Per the germline V gene, CDR1 is SQVTM and CDR2 is ANQGSEA. This CDR3 is CSVEGFLGAHNYGYTF.

J is TRBJ2-4 and V is TRBV12-3 or TRBV12-4. CDR3 size: 14 residues. The CDR3: CASSLERMENIQYF.

The V gene is TRBV6-4, the J gene TRBJ1-1; TCRdb's assignment of TRBD1 cannot be checked, as there is no DNA. Germline V lookup: CDR1 MRHNA, CDR2 SNTAGT. The CDR3 totals 13 residues. CDR3 residues: CASRAGMNTEAFF.

The V and J genes are TRBV5-6 and TRBJ2-1; TCRdb's D call of TRBD1 is untestable without DNA. The CDR3 has 14 amino acids. The germline CDR1 and CDR2 sequences are SGHDT and YYEEEE. This CDR3 reads CASSPGTGANEQFF. The full variable domain, its missing parts supplied by reference TRBV5-6 and TRBJ2-1, is DAGVTQSPTHLIKTRGQQVTLRCSPKSGHDTVSWYQQALGQGPQFIFQYYEEEERQRGNFPDRFSGHQFPNYSSELNVNALLLGDSALYLCASSPGTGANEQFFGPGTRLTVL.

The chain joins TRBV12-3 or TRBV12-4 to TRBJ2-2; the D gene TCRdb calls, TRBD1, cannot be checked with no DNA. CDR3 length equals 13 residues. The CDR3: CASSRRPPGELFF.

This chain's CDR3 is CASKGPMGETQYF. V and J are TRBV19 and TRBJ2-5; TCRdb's D gene call, TRBD1, goes unchecked for lack of DNA. Germline values: CDR1 LNHDA, CDR2 SQIVND (reference sequence). The CDR3 loop spans 13 amino acids.

The J gene is TRBJ2-7, the V gene TRBV4-1; the D call from TCRdb, TRBD1, cannot be confirmed without DNA. Germline CDR1 and CDR2: MGHRA and YSYEKL. This CDR3 comprises 14 residues. CDR3 region: CASSQEVRGNEQYF.

CDR3 loop: CASSLVVSGNEQFF. The genes are TRBV7-9 and TRBJ2-1. The CDR3 runs to 14 residues. CDR1 is SEHNR, CDR2 FQNEAQ, per germline (reference sequence). Drawing the rest from reference TRBV7-9 and TRBJ2-1, the complete variable domain is DTGVSQNPRHKITKRGQNVTFRCDPISEHNRLYWYRQTLGQGPEFLTYFQNEAQLEKSRLLSDRFSAERPKGSFSTLEIQRTEQGDSAMYLCASSLVVSGNEQFFGPGTRLTVL.

This chain connects TRBV6-2 or TRBV6-3 to TRBJ2-7. The CDR3 is 13 amino acids. Germline V gene data show CDR1 as MNHEY and CDR2 as SVGEGT. The CDR3 spells CASSGVRHYEQYF.

This sequence joins TRBV2 and TRBJ2-4; with no DNA, the TCRdb D assignment of TRBD1 cannot be verified. The CDR3 length is 16 residues. Germline V gives CDR1 SNHLY, CDR2 FYNNEI. The CDR3 spells CASSEIRGTGGNIQYF.

V usage is TRBV18 and J usage is TRBJ2-3. Germline CDR1 is KGHSH and CDR2 is LQKENI. The CDR3 extends over 17 amino acids. The CDR3 loop reads CASSPPVGQDRTDTQYF.

This sequence joins TRBV12-3 or TRBV12-4 and TRBJ2-5. The CDR3 extends over 14 amino acids. The CDR3 loop is CASRPWGGQETQYF.

The chain's CDR3 is CASGPPVIEGGELFF. The rearrangement uses TRBV12-3 or TRBV12-4 and TRBJ2-2; the TCRdb call, TRBD1, lacks DNA for checking. This CDR3 is built from 15 residues.

The chain joins TRBV29-1 to TRBJ2-3; TCRdb's assignment of TRBD2 cannot be checked, as there is no DNA. Germline CDR1 and CDR2: SQVTM and ANQGSEA. The CDR3 runs 13 residues. Here the CDR3 reads CSVGGGAADTQYF.

The V call is TRBV29-1, the J call TRBJ2-5; the TCRdb D gene call, TRBD2, has no DNA to confirm it. Germline-derived CDR1 and CDR2 are SQVTM and ANQGSEA. The CDR3 is 16 amino acids. The CDR3 loop is CSVEGLAGDPKETQYF.

The J gene is TRBJ1-1, the V gene TRBV5-5. This CDR3 has 16 amino acids. Germline CDR1 is SGHKS and CDR2 is YYEKEE (reference sequence). The CDR3 here is CASSLSALKRDTEAFF.

The CDR3 loop reads CASSQLAYEQYF. The chain couples TRBV7-8 to TRBJ2-7; TCRdb calls TRBD2, which cannot be checked without DNA. Germline CDR1 and CDR2: SGHVS and FQNEAQ. The CDR3 runs 12 residues.

This rearrangement joins TRBV28 to TRBJ2-5; without DNA, the TCRdb call of TRBD2 cannot be checked. The CDR3 length is 18 residues. Germline V gene sequence: CDR1 MDHEN, CDR2 SYDVKM. CDR3: CASSLWGWASGKQETQYF.

This sequence joins TRBV13 and TRBJ2-7; with no DNA, the TCRdb D assignment of TRBD1 cannot be verified. Germline CDR1 and CDR2: PRHDT and FYEKMQ (reference sequence). This CDR3 is built from 14 residues. This chain's CDR3 is CASSIRDTYYEQYF.

This rearrangement joins TRBV13 to TRBJ2-7; absent DNA, TCRdb's TRBD1 call cannot be checked. The germline V gene encodes CDR1 PRHDT and CDR2 FYEKMQ (reference sequence). This CDR3 comprises 15 residues. The CDR3 reads CASSRLRDRAYEQYF.

The chain joins TRBV24-1 to TRBJ2-1; TCRdb reports TRBD2, a call that lacks DNA to check it against. CDR1 KGHDR and CDR2 SFDVKD come from the germline V gene. The CDR3 covers 16 residues. Here the CDR3 reads CATSDKLAGVGNEQFF.

The V call is TRBV29-1, the J call TRBJ2-1; TCRdb's assignment of TRBD2 cannot be checked, as there is no DNA. Germline lookup yields CDR1 SQVTM and CDR2 ANQGSEA. The CDR3 totals 13 residues. The CDR3 here is CSYGERGGNEQFF.

The chain uses TRBV11-2 and TRBJ2-4; the TCRdb call, TRBD1, lacks DNA for checking. The CDR3 length is 16 residues. Germline V CDR1 and CDR2: SGHAT, FQNNGV. Here the CDR3 reads CASSFTGGAAKNIQYF.